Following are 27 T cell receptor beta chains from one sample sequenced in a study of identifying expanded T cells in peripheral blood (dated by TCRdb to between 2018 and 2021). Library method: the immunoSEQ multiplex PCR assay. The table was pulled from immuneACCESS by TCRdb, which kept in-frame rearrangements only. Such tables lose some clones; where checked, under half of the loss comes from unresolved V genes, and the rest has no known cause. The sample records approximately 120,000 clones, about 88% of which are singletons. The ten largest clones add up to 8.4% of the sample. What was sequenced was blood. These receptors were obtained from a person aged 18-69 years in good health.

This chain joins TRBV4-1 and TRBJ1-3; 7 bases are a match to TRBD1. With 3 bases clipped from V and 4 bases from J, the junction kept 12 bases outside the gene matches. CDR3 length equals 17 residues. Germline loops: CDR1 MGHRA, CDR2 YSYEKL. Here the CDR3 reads CASSQGRTGLLGNTIYF. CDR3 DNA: TGCGCCAGCAGCCAGGGAAGGACAGGACTTCTGGGAAACACCATATATTTT.

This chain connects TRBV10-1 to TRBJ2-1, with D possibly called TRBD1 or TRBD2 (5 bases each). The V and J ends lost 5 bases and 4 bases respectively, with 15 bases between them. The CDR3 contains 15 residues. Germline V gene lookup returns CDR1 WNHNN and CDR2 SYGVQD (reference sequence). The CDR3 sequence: CASSRDQFTYNEQFF. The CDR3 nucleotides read TGCGCCAGCAGTCGGGACCAATTTACGTACAATGAGCAGTTCTTC.

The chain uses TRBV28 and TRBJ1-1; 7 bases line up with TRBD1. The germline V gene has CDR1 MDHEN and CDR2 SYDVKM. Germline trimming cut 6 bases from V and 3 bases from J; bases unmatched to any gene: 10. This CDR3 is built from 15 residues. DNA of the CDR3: TGTGCCAGCAGGGAAACCGGGACAGTCCACACTGAAGCTTTCTTT. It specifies CASRETGTVHTEAFF.

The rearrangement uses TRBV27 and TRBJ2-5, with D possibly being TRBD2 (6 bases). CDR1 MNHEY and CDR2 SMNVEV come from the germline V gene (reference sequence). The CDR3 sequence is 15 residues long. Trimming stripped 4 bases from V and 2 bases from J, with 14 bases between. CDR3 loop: CASSSPETSQETQYF. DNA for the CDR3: TGTGCCAGCAGTTCTCCGGAGACTAGTCAAGAGACCCAGTACTTC.

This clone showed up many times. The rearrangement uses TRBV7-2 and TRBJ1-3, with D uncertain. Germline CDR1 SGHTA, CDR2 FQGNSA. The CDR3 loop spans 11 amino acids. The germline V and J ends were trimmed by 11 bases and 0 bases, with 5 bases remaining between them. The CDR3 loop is CAENSGNTIYF. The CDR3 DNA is TGTGCCGAAAACTCTGGAAACACCATATATTTT.

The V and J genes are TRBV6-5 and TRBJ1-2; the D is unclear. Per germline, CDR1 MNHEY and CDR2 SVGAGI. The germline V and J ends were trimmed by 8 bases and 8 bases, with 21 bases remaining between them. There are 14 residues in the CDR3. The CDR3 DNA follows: TGTGCCAGCCAAGCCAGAGGGTTGGCGGGAGGCTACACCTTC. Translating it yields CASQARGLAGGYTF.

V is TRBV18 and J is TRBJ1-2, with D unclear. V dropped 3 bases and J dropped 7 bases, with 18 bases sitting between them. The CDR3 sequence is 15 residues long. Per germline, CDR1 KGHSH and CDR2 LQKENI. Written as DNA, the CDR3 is TGTGCCAGCTCACCGTCTCACGGGATCTCTCTTGGCTACACCTTC. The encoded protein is CASSPSHGISLGYTF.

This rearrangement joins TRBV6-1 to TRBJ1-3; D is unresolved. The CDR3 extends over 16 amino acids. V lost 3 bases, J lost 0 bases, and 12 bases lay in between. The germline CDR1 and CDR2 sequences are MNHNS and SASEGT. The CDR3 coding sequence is TGTGCCAGCAGTGATGTAGCTATGGACTCTGGAAACACCATATATTTT. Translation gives CASSDVAMDSGNTIYF.

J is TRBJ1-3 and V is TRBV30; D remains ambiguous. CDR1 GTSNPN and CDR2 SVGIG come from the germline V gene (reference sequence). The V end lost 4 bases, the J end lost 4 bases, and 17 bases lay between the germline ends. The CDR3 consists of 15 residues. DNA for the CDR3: TGTGCCTGGATCCCCCTAGGCAGTGGGGGAAACACCATATATTTT. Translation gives CAWIPLGSGGNTIYF.

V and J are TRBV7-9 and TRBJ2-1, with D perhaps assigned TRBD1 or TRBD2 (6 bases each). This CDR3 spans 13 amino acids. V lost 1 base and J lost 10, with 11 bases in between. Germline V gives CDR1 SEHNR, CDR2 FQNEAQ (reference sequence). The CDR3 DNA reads TGTGCCAGCAGCTTAGGTGGGGGGCAAGAGCAGTTCTTC. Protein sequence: CASSLGGGQEQFF. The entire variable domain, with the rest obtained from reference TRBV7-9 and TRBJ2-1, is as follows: DTGVSQNPRHKITKRGQNVTFRCDPISEHNRLYWYRQTLGQGPEFLTYFQNEAQLEKSRLLSDRFSAERPKGSFSTLEIQRTEQGDSAMYLCASSLGGGQEQFFGPGTRLTVL.

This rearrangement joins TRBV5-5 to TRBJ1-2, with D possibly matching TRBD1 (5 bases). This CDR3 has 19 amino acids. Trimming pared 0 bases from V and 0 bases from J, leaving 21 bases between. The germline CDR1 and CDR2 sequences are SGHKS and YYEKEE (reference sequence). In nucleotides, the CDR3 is TGTGCCAGCAGCTTGGAAAATCCCCGACGGCAGGGAGCTAACTATGGCTACACCTTC. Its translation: CASSLENPRRQGANYGYTF. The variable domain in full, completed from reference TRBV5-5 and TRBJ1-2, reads DAGVTQSPTHLIKTRGQQVTLRCSPISGHKSVSWYQQVLGQGPQFIFQYYEKEERGRGNFPDRFSARQFPNYSSELNVNALLLGDSALYLCASSLENPRRQGANYGYTFGSGTRLTVV.

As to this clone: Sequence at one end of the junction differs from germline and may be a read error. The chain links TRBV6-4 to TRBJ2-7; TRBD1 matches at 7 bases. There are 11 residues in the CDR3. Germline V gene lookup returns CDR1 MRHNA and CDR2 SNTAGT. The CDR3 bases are TGTGCCATCAGTTACAGGGGCGAGCAGTACTTC. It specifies CAISYRGEQYF.

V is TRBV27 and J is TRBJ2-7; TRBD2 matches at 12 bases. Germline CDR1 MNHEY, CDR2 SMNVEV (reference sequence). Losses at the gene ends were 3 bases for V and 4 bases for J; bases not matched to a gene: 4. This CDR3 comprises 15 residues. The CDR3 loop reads CASSFLAGGPYEQYF. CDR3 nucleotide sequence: TGTGCCAGCAGTTTTCTAGCGGGAGGGCCGTACGAGCAGTACTTC.

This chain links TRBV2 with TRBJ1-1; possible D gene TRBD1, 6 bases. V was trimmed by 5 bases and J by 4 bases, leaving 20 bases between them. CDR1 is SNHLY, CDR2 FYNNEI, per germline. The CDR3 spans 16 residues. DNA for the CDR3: TGTGCCAGCAGTATTGAAGGGGGTGCGGGTGGCACTGAAGCTTTCTTT. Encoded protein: CASSIEGGAGGTEAFF.

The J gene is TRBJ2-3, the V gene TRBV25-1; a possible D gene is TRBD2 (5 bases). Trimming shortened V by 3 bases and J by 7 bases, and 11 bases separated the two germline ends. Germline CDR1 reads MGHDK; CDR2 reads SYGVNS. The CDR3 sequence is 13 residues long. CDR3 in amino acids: CASSDYGVYTQYF. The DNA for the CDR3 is TGTGCCAGCAGTGACTACGGGGTGTATACGCAGTATTTT.

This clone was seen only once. CDR3 amino acids: CASSLGAGGEQFF. The CDR3 DNA reads as TGTGCCAGCAGCTTAGGGGCGGGAGGGGAGCAGTTCTTC. This chain joins TRBV7-9 and TRBJ2-1; 9 bases map to TRBD2. Trimming removed 1 base from V and 10 bases from J; junction bases left unmatched: 2. CDR3 length equals 13 residues. Looked up from germline, CDR1 is SEHNR and CDR2 is FQNEAQ (reference sequence).

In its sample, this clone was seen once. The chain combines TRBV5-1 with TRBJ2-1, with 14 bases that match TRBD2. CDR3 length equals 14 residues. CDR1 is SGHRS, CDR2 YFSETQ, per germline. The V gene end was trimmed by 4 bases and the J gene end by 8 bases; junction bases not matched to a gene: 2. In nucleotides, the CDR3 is TGCGCCAGCAGCGTGACTAGCGGGGGGGATGAGCAGTTCTTC. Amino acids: CASSVTSGGDEQFF.

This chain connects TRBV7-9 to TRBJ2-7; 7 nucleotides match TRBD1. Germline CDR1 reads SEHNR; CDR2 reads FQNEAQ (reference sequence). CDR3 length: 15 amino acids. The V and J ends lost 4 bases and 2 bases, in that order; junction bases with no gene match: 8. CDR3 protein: CASSSSTGAPYEQYF. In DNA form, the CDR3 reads TGTGCCAGCAGCTCTTCCACAGGGGCCCCCTACGAGCAGTACTTC.

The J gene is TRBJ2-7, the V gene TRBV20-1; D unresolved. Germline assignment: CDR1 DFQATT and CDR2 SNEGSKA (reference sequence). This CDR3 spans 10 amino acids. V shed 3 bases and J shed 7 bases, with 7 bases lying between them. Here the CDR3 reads CSASGGEQYF. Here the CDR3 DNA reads TGCAGTGCTAGTGGTGGAGAGCAGTACTTC.

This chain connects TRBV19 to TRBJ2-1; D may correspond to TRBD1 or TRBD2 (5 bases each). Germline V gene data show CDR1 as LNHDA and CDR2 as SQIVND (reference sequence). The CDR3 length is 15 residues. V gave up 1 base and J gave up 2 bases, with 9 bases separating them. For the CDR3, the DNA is TGTGCCAGTAGTATAGGAGGGGCCACCTACAATGAGCAGTTCTTC. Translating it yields CASSIGGATYNEQFF.

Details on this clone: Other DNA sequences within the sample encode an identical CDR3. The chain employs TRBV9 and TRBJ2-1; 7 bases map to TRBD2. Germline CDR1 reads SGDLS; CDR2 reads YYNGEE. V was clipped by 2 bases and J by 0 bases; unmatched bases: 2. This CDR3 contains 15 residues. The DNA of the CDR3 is TGTGCCAGCAGCGTTGGGGGGGACTCCTACAATGAGCAGTTCTTC. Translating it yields CASSVGGDSYNEQFF.

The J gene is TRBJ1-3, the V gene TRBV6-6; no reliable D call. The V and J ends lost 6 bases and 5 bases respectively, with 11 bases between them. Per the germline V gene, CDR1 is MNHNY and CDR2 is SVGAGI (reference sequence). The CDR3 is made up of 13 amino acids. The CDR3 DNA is TGTGCCAGCAGCGAAGAATTGCGAAACACCATATATTTT. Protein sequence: CASSEELRNTIYF.

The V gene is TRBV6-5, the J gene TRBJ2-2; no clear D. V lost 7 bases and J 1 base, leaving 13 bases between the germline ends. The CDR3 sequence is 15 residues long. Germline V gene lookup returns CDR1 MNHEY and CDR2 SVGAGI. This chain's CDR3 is CASTPVSGNTGELFF. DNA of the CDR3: TGTGCCAGCACCCCTGTGTCAGGGAACACCGGGGAGCTGTTTTTT.

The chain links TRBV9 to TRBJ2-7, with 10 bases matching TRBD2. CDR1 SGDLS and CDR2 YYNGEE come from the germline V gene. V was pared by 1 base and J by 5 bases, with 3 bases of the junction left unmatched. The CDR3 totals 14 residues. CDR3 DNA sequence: TGTGCCAGCAGCGTATCAGCGGGGGGGCACGAGCAGTACTTC. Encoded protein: CASSVSAGGHEQYF.

For the CDR3, the DNA is TGTGCCAGCAGCTTAGCCTCTCCGGTAACCAAAAACATTCAGTACTTC. Translation: CASSLASPVTKNIQYF. J is TRBJ2-4 and V is TRBV11-2; D call uncertain. Germline CDR1 reads SGHAT; CDR2 reads FQNNGV. V lost 1 base and J 2 bases, leaving 12 bases between the germline ends. The CDR3 has 16 amino acids.

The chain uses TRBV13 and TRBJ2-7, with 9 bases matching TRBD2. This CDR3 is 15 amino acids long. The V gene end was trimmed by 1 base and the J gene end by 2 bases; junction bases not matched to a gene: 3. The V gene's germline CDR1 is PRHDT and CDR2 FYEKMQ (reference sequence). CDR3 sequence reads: CASSLARLAAYEQYF. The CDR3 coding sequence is TGTGCCAGCAGCTTAGCAAGACTAGCGGCCTACGAGCAGTACTTC.

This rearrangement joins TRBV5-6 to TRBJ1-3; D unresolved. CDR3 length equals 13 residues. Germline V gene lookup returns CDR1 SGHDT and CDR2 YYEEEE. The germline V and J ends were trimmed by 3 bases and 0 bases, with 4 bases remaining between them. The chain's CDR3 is CASSSYSGNTIYF. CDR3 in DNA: TGTGCCAGCAGCTCCTACTCTGGAAACACCATATATTTT. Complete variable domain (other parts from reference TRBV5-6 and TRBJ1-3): DAGVTQSPTHLIKTRGQQVTLRCSPKSGHDTVSWYQQALGQGPQFIFQYYEEEERQRGNFPDRFSGHQFPNYSSELNVNALLLGDSALYLCASSSYSGNTIYFGEGSWLTVV.